This note documents a single T cell receptor (beta chain) sequence. Its antigen is unidentified. A read error may account for a junction end that differs from germline. These data belong to a study of T cell responses to AZD1222 COVID-19 vaccine. Study-level results: Scientists sampled the repertoires only once the peak T cell response had passed. Baseline seropositivity occurred in only six AZD1222 recipients. White British donors predominated, females outnumbered males, and clonal diversity was possibly underestimated.

The table came from immunoSEQ multiplex PCR; TCRdb's copy has only in-frame clones and leaves some out. The top ten hold 10% of the sample, which has around 80,000 clones, 70% to 90% seen once. Specimen: peripheral blood, collected 28 days after the second AZD1222 dose. This TCR was recovered from an adult who received the AZD1222 COVID-19 vaccine.

The CDR3 loop is CASSIAWTGDVHF. The CDR3 coding sequence is TGTGCCAGCAGCATAGCTTGGACAGGGGACGTCCATTTT. The V gene is TRBV2, the J gene TRBJ2-3, with 9 nucleotides matching TRBD1. The CDR3 is 13 residues long. Per the germline V gene, CDR1 is SNHLY and CDR2 is FYNNEI. Full variable domain (missing parts from reference TRBV2 and TRBJ2-3): EPEVTQTPSHQVTQMGQEVILRCVPISNHLYFYWYRQILGQKVEFLVSFYNNEISEKSEIFDDQFSVERPDGSNFTLKIRSTKLEDSAMYFCASSIAWTGDVHFGPGTRLTVL.